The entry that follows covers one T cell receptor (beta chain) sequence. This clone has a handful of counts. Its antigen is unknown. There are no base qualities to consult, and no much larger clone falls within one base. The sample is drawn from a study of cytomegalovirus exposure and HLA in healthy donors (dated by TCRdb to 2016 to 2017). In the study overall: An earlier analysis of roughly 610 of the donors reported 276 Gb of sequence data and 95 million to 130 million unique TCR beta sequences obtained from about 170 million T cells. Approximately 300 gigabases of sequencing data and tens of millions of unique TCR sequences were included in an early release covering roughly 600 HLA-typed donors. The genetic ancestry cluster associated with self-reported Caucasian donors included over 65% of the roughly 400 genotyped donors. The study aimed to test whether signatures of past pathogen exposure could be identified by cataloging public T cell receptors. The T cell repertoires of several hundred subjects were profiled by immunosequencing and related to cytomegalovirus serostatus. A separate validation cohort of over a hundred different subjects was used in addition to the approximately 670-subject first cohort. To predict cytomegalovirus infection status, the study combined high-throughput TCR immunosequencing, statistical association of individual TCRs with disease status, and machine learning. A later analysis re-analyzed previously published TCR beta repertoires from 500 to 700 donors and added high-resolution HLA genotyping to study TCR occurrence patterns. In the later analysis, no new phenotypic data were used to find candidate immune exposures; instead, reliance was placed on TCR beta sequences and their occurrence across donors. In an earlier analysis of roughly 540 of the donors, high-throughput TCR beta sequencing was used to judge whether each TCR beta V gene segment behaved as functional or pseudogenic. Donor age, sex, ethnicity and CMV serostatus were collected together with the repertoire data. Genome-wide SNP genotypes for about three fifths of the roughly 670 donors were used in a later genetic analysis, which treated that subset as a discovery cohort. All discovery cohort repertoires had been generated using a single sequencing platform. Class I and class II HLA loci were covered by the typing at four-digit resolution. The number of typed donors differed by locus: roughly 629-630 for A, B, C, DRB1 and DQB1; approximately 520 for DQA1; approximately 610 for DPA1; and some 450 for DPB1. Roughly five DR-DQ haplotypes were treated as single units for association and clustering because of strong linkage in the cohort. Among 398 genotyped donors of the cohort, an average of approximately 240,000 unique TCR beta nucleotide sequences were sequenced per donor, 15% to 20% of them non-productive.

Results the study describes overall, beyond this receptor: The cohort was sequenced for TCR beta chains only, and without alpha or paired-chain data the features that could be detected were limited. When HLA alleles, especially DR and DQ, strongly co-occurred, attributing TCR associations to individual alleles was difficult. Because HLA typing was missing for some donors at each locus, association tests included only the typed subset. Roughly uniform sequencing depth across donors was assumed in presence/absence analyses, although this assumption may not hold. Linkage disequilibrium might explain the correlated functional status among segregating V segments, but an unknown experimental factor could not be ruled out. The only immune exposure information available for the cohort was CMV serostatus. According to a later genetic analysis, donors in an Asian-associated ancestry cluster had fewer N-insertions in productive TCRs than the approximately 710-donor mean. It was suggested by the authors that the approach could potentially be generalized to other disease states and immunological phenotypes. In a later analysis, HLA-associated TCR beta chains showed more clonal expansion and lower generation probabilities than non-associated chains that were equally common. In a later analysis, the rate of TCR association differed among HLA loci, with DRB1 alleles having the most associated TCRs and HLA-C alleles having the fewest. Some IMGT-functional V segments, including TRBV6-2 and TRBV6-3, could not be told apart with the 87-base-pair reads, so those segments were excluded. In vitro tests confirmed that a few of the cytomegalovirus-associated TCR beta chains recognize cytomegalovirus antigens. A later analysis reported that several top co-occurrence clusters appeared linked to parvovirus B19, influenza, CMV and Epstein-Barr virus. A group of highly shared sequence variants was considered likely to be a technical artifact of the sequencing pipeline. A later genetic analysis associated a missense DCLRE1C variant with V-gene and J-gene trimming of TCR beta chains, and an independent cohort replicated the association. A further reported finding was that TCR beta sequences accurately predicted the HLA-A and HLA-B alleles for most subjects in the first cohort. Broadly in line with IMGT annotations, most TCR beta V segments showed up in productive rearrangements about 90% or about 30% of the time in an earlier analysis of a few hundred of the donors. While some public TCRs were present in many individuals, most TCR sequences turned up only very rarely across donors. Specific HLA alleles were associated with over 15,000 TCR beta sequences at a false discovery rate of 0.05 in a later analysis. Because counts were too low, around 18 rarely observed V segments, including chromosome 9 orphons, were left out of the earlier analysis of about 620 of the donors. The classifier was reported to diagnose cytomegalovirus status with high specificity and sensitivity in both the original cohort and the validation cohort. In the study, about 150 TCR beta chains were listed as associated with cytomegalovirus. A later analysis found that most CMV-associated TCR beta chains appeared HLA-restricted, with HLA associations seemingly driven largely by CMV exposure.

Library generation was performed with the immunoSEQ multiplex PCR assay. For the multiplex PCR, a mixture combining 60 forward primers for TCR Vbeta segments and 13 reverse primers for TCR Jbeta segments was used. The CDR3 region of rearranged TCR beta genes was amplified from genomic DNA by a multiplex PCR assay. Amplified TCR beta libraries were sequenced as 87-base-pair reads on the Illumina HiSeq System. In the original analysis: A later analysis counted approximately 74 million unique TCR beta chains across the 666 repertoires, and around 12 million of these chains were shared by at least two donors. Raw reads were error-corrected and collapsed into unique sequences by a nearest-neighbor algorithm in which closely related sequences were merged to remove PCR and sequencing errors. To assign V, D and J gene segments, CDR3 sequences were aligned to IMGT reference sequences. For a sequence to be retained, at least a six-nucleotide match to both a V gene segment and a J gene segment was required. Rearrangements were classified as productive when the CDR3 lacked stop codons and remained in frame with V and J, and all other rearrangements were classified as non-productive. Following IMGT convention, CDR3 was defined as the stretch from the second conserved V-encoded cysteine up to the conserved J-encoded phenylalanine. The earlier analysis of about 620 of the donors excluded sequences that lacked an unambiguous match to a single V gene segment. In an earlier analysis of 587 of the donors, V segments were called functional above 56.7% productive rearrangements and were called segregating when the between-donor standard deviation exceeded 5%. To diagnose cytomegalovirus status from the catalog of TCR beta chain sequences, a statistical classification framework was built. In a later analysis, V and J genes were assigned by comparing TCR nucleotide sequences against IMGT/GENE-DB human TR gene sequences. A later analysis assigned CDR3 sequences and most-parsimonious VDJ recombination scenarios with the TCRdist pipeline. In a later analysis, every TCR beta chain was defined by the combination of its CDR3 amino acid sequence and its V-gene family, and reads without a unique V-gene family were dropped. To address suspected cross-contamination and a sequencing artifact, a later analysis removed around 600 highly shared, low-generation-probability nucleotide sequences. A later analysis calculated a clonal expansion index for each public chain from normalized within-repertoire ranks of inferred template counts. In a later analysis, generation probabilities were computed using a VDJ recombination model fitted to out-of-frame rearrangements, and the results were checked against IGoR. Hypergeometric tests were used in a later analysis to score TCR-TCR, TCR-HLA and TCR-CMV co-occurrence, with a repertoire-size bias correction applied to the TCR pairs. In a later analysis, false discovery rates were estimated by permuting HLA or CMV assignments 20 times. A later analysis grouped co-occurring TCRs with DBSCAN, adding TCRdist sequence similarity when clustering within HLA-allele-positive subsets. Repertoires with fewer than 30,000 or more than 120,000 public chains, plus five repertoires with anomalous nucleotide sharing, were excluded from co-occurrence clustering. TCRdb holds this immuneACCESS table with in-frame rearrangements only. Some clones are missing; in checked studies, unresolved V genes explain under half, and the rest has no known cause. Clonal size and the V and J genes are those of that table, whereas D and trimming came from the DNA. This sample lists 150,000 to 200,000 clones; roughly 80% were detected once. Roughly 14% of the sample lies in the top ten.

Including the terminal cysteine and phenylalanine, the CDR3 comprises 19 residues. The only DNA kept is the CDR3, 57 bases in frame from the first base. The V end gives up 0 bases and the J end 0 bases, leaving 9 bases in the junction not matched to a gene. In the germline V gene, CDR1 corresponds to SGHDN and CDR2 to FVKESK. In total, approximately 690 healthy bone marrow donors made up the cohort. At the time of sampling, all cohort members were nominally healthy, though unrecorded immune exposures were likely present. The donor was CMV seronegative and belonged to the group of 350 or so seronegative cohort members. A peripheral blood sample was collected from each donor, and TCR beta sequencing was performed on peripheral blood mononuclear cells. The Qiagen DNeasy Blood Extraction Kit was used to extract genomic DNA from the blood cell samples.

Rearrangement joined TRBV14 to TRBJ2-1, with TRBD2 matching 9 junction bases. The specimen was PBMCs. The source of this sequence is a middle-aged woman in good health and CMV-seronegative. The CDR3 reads CASSQEGWASGTSYNEQFF. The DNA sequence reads TGTGCCAGCAGCCAAGAAGGTTGGGCTAGCGGGACCTCCTACAATGAGCAGTTCTTC.